This is a list of T cell receptor beta chains from one sample in a study of beta chain features in type 1 diabetes. The method was immunoSEQ multiplex PCR; TCRdb's version includes in-frame clones alone and lacks a portion of them. The repertoire holds 300,000 to 350,000 clones, about 14% seen once, with 6.7% in the top ten. Material: central memory CD4+ T cells from blood. These receptors originate from a young man in good health. CDR3s leave out the opening cysteine and the closing phenylalanine or tryptophan. Fields, in order: V gene, J gene, CDR3 protein.

v_gene: TRBV6-1
j_gene: TRBJ2-2
CDR3aa: ASTGSRGELF

v_gene: TRBV6-5
j_gene: TRBJ2-7
CDR3aa: ASSYHGTGGEQY

v_gene: TRBV7-9
j_gene: TRBJ2-5
CDR3aa: ASSPPSRTQY

v_gene: TRBV20-1
j_gene: TRBJ2-5
CDR3aa: SAEIQETQY

v_gene: TRBV11-3
j_gene: TRBJ2-2
CDR3aa: ASRPTGIGELF

v_gene: TRBV25-1
j_gene: TRBJ2-3
CDR3aa: ASIGIARGTDTQY

v_gene: TRBV7-2
j_gene: TRBJ1-3
CDR3aa: ASSHDTSGNTIY

v_gene: TRBV7-8
j_gene: TRBJ2-7
CDR3aa: ATDAYEQY

v_gene: TRBV20-1
j_gene: TRBJ1-3
CDR3aa: SARGVNTIY

v_gene: TRBV2
j_gene: TRBJ2-3
CDR3aa: ASRQGLQTDTQY

v_gene: TRBV5-1
j_gene: TRBJ1-4
CDR3aa: ASSLVSRADEKLF

v_gene: TRBV11-2
j_gene: TRBJ2-1
CDR3aa: ASSLGQRGTEQF

v_gene: TRBV11-2
j_gene: TRBJ2-7
CDR3aa: ASSLVGISSDEQY

v_gene: TRBV9
j_gene: TRBJ2-3
CDR3aa: ASSSSGTSVDTQY

v_gene: TRBV28
j_gene: TRBJ2-5
CDR3aa: ASSSPGRKGETQY

v_gene: TRBV7-2
j_gene: TRBJ2-1
CDR3aa: ASSSRTGPNEQF

v_gene: TRBV6-5
j_gene: TRBJ2-5
CDR3aa: ASSYSQTQY

v_gene: TRBV18
j_gene: TRBJ1-2
CDR3aa: ASSNADPNYGYT

v_gene: TRBV6-4
j_gene: TRBJ2-5
CDR3aa: ASSDSRRGAETQY

v_gene: TRBV4-3
j_gene: TRBJ1-6
CDR3aa: ASRDSQGAVDSPLH

v_gene: TRBV5-4
j_gene: TRBJ2-1
CDR3aa: ASRIWSGSGGAEF

v_gene: TRBV7-8
j_gene: TRBJ1-1
CDR3aa: ASSRKGNTEAF

v_gene: TRBV11-2
j_gene: TRBJ2-1
CDR3aa: ASSLNAGQNNEQF

v_gene: TRBV5-1
j_gene: TRBJ1-4
CDR3aa: ASSPILGANEKLF

v_gene: TRBV7-2
j_gene: TRBJ2-3
CDR3aa: ASSLSPQRSTDTQY

v_gene: TRBV15
j_gene: TRBJ1-1
CDR3aa: ATSRGQGSAWGAF

v_gene: TRBV27
j_gene: TRBJ2-7
CDR3aa: ASSFLGGGGEQY

v_gene: TRBV28
j_gene: TRBJ1-1
CDR3aa: ASSLGGGGGNAEAF

v_gene: TRBV14
j_gene: TRBJ2-7
CDR3aa: ASSQDGRGWDQSSYEQY

v_gene: TRBV7-9
j_gene: TRBJ2-2
CDR3aa: ASKIREGDTGELF

v_gene: TRBV6-1
j_gene: TRBJ2-1
CDR3aa: ASSSYDEQF

v_gene: TRBV30
j_gene: TRBJ1-5
CDR3aa: AWSVQGVGDQPQH

v_gene: TRBV4-3
j_gene: TRBJ1-5
CDR3aa: ASSQDLSGGGQPQH

v_gene: TRBV4-1
j_gene: TRBJ2-3
CDR3aa: ASSHPRTDTQY

v_gene: TRBV12-5
j_gene: TRBJ2-5
CDR3aa: ASGLVTGLEETQY

v_gene: TRBV6-5
j_gene: TRBJ1-1
CDR3aa: ASSAGEGEAF

v_gene: TRBV2
j_gene: TRBJ1-1
CDR3aa: ASGTGMNTEAF

v_gene: TRBV11-2
j_gene: TRBJ2-2
CDR3aa: ASSFEGARNTGELF

v_gene: TRBV4-3
j_gene: TRBJ1-3
CDR3aa: ASSQATGDGNTIY

v_gene: TRBV19
j_gene: TRBJ2-5
CDR3aa: ASSIIPRGGQETQY

v_gene: TRBV7-2
j_gene: TRBJ2-5
CDR3aa: ASSPPGGGLQETQY

v_gene: TRBV14
j_gene: TRBJ2-1
CDR3aa: ASSPSGRYNEQF

v_gene: TRBV9
j_gene: TRBJ2-3
CDR3aa: ASSGASHTDTQY

v_gene: TRBV10-3
j_gene: TRBJ1-1
CDR3aa: AIRGDPSGTEAF

v_gene: TRBV4-2
j_gene: TRBJ2-1
CDR3aa: ASSQDPRVSYNEQF

v_gene: TRBV6-1
j_gene: TRBJ2-5
CDR3aa: ASSSREETQY

v_gene: TRBV6-5
j_gene: TRBJ1-5
CDR3aa: ASSLRGERNQPQH

v_gene: TRBV5-1
j_gene: TRBJ1-1
CDR3aa: ASSLSESEAF

v_gene: TRBV6-5
j_gene: TRBJ2-7
CDR3aa: ASSRTGSSYEQY

v_gene: TRBV7-9
j_gene: TRBJ1-1
CDR3aa: ASSLGRGGAF

v_gene: TRBV14
j_gene: TRBJ2-1
CDR3aa: ASSQVWNRAKGYNEQF